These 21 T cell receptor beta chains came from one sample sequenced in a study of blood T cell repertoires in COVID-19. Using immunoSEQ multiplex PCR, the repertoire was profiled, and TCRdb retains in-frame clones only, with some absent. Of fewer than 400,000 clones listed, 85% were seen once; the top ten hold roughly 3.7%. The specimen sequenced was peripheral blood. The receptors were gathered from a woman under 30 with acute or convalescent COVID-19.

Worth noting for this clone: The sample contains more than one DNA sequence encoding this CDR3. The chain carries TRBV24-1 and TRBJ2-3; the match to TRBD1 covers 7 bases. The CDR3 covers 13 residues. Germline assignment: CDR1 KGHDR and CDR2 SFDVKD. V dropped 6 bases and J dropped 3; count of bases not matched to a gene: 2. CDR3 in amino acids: CATSRQGTDTQYF. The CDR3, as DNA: TGTGCCACCAGTCGACAGGGAACAGATACGCAGTATTTT.

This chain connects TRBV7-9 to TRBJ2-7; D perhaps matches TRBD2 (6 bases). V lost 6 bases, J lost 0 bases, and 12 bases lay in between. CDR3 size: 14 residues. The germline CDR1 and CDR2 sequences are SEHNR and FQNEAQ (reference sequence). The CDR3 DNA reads TGTGCCAGCAGTAATGGGGGGAGCTCCTACGAGCAGTACTTC. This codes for CASSNGGSSYEQYF.

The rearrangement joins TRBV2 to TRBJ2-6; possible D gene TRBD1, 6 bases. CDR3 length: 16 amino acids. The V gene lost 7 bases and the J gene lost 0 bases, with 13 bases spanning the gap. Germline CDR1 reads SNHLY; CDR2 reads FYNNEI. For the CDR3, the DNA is TGTGCCAGCATACAGGGAACAGACTCTGGGGCCAACGTCCTGACTTTC. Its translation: CASIQGTDSGANVLTF.

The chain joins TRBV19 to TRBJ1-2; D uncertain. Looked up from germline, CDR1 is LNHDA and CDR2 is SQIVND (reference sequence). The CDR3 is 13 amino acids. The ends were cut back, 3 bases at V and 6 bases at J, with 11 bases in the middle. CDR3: CASSMRRENGYTF. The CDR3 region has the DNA TGTGCCAGTAGTATGCGAAGGGAGAATGGCTACACCTTC.

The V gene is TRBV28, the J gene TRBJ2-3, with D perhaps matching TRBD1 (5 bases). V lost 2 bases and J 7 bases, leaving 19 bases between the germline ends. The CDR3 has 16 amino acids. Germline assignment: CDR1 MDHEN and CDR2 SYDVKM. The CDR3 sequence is CASSLETDRPLYTQYF. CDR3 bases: TGTGCCAGCAGTTTAGAGACAGATAGACCCCTCTATACGCAGTATTTT. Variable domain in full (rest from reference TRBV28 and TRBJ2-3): DVKVTQSSRYLVKRTGEKVFLECVQDMDHENMFWYRQDPGLGLRLIYFSYDVKMKEKGDIPEGYSVSREKKERFSLILESASTNQTSMYLCASSLETDRPLYTQYFGPGTRLTVL.

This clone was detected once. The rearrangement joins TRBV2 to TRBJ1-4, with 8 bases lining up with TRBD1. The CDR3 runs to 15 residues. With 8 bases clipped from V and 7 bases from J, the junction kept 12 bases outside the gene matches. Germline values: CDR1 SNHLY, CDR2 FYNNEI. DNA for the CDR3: TGTGCCAGCGGAATTCCCCAGGGGGCTGGTGAAAAACTGTTTTTT. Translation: CASGIPQGAGEKLFF. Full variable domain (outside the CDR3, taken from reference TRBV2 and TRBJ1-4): EPEVTQTPSHQVTQMGQEVILRCVPISNHLYFYWYRQILGQKVEFLVSFYNNEISEKSEIFDDQFSVERPDGSNFTLKIRSTKLEDSAMYFCASGIPQGAGEKLFFGSGTQLSVL.

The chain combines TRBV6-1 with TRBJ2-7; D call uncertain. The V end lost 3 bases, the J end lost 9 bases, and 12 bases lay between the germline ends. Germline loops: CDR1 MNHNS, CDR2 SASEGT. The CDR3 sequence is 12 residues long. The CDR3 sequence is CASSESEYVQYF. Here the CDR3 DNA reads TGTGCCAGCAGTGAGTCTGAGTATGTGCAGTACTTC.

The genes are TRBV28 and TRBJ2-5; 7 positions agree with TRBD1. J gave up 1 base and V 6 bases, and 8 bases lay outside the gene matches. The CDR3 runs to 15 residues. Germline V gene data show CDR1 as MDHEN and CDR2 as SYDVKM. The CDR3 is CASRPDRAVQETQYF. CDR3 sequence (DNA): TGTGCCAGCAGACCCGACAGGGCCGTCCAAGAGACCCAGTACTTC. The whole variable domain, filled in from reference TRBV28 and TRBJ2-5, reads DVKVTQSSRYLVKRTGEKVFLECVQDMDHENMFWYRQDPGLGLRLIYFSYDVKMKEKGDIPEGYSVSREKKERFSLILESASTNQTSMYLCASRPDRAVQETQYFGPGTRLLVL.

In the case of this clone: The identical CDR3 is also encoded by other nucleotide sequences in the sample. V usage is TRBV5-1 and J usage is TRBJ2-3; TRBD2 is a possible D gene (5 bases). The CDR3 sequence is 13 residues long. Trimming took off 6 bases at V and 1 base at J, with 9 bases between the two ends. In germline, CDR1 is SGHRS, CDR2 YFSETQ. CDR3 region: CASTEGGTDTQYF. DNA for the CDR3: TGCGCCAGCACTGAGGGAGGCACAGATACGCAGTATTTT.

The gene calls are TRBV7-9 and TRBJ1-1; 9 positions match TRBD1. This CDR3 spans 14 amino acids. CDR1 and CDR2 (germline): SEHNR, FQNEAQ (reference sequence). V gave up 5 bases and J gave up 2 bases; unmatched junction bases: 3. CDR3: CASSVGQGNTEAFF. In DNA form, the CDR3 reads TGTGCCAGCAGCGTGGGACAGGGTAACACTGAAGCTTTCTTT. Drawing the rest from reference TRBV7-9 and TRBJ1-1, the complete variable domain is DTGVSQNPRHKITKRGQNVTFRCDPISEHNRLYWYRQTLGQGPEFLTYFQNEAQLEKSRLLSDRFSAERPKGSFSTLEIQRTEQGDSAMYLCASSVGQGNTEAFFGQGTRLTVV.

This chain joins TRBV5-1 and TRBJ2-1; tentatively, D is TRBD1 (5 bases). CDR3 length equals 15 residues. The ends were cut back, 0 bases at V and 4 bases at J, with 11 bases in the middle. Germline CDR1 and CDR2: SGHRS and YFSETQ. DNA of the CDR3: TGCGCCAGCAGCTTGGAGTTGGGGCTGTACAATGAGCAGTTCTTC. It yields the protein CASSLELGLYNEQFF. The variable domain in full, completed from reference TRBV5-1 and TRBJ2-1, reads KAGVTQTPRYLIKTRGQQVTLSCSPISGHRSVSWYQQTPGQGLQFLFEYFSETQRNKGNFPGRFSGRQFSNSRSEMNVSTLELGDSALYLCASSLELGLYNEQFFGPGTRLTVL.

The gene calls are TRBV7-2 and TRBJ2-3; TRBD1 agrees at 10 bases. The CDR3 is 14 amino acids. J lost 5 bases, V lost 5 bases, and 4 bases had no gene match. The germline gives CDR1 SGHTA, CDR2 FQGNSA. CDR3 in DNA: TGTGCCAGCAGCCAGGGACAGGGGTTAGATACGCAGTATTTT. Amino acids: CASSQGQGLDTQYF.

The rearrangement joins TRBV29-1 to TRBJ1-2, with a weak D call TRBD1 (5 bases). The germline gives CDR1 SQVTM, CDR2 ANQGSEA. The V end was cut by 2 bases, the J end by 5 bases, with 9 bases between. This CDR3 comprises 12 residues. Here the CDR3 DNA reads TGCAGCGTTGAAAGCGGGGCGTATGGCTACACCTTC. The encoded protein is CSVESGAYGYTF. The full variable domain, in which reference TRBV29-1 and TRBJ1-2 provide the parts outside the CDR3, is SAVISQKPSRDICQRGTSLTIQCQVDSQVTMMFWYRQQPGQSLTLIATANQGSEATYESGFVIDKFPISRPNLTFSTLTVSNMSPEDSSIYLCSVESGAYGYTFGSGTRLTVV.

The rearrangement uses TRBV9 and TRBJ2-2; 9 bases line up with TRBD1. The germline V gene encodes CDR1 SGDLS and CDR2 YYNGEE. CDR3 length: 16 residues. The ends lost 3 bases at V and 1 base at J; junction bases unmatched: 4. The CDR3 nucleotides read TGTGCCAGCAGCGGGGGGACAGGGAAGAACACCGGGGAGCTGTTTTTT. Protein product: CASSGGTGKNTGELFF. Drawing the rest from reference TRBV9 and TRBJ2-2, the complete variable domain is DSGVTQTPKHLITATGQRVTLRCSPRSGDLSVYWYQQSLDQGLQFLIQYYNGEERAKGNILERFSAQQFPDLHSELNLSSLELGDSALYFCASSGGTGKNTGELFFGEGSRLTVL.

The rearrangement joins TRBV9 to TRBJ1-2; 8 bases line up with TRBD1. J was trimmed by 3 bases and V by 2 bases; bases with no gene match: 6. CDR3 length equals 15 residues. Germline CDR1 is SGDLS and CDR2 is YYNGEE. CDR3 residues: CASSVGGTGDYGYTF. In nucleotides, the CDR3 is TGTGCCAGCAGCGTGGGGGGGACAGGTGACTATGGCTACACCTTC.

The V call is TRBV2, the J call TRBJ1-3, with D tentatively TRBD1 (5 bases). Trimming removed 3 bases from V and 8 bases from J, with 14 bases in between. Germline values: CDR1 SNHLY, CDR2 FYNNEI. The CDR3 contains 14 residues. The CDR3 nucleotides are TGTGCCAGCAGTGACGGACCTTCGGGGGACACCATATATTTT. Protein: CASSDGPSGDTIYF.

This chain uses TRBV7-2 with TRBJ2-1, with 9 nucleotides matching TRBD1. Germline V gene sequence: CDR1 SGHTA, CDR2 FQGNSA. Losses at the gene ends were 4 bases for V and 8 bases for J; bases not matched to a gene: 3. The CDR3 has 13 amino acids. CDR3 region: CASSWDRVDEQFF. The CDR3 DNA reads TGTGCCAGCAGCTGGGACAGGGTCGATGAGCAGTTCTTC.

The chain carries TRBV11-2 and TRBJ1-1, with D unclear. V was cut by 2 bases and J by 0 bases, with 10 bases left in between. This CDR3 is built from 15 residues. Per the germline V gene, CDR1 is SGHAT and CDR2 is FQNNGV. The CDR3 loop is CASSLRQDMNTEAFF. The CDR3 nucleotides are TGTGCCAGCAGCTTAAGACAAGACATGAACACTGAAGCTTTCTTT. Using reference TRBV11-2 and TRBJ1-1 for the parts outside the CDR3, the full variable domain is EAGVAQSPRYKIIEKRQSVAFWCNPISGHATLYWYQQILGQGPKLLIQFQNNGVVDDSQLPKDRFSAERLKGVDSTLKIQPAKLEDSAVYLCASSLRQDMNTEAFFGQGTRLTVV.

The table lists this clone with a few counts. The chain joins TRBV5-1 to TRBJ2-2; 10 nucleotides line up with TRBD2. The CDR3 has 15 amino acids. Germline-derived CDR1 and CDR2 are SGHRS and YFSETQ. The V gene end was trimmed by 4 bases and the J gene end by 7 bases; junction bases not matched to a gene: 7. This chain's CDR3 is CASSLLAGAVGELFF. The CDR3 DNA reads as TGCGCCAGCAGCCTCCTAGCGGGAGCGGTCGGGGAGCTGTTTTTT.

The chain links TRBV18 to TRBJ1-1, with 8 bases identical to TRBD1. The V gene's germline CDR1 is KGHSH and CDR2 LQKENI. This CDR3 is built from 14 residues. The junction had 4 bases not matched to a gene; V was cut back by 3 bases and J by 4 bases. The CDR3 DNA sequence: TGTGCCAGCTCACCCGCGACAGGGGTCACTGAAGCTTTCTTT. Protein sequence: CASSPATGVTEAFF. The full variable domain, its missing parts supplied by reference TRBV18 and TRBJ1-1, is NAGVMQNPRHLVRRRGQEARLRCSPMKGHSHVYWYRQLPEEGLKFMVYLQKENIIDESGMPKERFSAEFPKEGPSILRIQQVVRGDSAAYFCASSPATGVTEAFFGQGTRLTVV.

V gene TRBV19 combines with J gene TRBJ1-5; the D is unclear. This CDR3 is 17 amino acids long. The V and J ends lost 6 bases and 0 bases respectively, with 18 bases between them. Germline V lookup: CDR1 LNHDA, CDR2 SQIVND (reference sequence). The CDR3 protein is CASSDRAWRDSNQPQHF. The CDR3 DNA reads TGTGCCAGTAGCGACCGGGCCTGGAGGGATAGCAATCAGCCCCAGCATTTT.